This T cell receptor (beta chain) appears in the sequencing data of a study of CD8 T cells in Susac syndrome. Study-wide context: Intravenous immunoglobulin alone or corticosteroids were being given to patients with Susac syndrome at blood draw, unless they were therapy-naive.

V was pared by 8 bases and J by 5 bases, with 19 bases between. The CDR3 is 14 amino acids. Germline loops: CDR1 GTSNPN, CDR2 SVGIG (reference sequence). Reverse transcription of roughly 0.45 to 1 ug RNA used random hexamers. With immunoSEQ multiplex PCR, TCR beta CDR3 was amplified across 54 Vbeta and 13 Jbeta. TCRdb processed the immunoSEQ multiplex PCR reads anew with MiXCR; each CDR3 protein has one entry. The sample has over 120,000 distinct CDR3 sequences, approximately 95% seen once; the top ten hold 0.13% to 0.15%. The authors sequenced TCR beta from blood CD8+ and CD4+ T cells. TEMRA cells were FACS-enriched, while CD8+ and CD4+ T cells were negatively isolated.

Source material: CD4+ T cells from PBMCs. This receptor was taken from a human donor with Susac syndrome. The rearrangement uses TRBV30 and TRBJ1-5; D unresolved. Here the CDR3 DNA reads TGTGCCACCTCCGGTCCTAAGAGGGATCAGCCCCAGCATTTT. Protein product: CATSGPKRDQPQHF.